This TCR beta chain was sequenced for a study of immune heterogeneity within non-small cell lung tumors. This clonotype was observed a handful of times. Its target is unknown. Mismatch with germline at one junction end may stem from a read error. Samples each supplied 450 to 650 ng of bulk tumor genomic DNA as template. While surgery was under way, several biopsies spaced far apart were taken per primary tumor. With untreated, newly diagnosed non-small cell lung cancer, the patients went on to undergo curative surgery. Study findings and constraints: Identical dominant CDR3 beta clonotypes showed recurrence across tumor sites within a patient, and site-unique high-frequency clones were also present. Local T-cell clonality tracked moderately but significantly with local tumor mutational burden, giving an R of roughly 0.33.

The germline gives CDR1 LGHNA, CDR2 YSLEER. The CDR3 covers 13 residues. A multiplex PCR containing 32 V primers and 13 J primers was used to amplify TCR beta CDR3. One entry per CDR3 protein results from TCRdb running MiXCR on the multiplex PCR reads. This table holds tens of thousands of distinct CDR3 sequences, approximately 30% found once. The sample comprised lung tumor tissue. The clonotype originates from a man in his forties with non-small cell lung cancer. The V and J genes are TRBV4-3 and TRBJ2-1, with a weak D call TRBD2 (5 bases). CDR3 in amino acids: CASSQELALQLVF. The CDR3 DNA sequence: TGCGCCAGCAGCCAAGAATTAGCGCTACAGCTAGTCTTC.